These 32 T cell receptor beta chains share one sample of origin, sequenced in a study of T cell responses to AZD1222 COVID-19 vaccine. The protocol was immunoSEQ multiplex PCR, while the TCRdb copy is restricted to in-frame clones and leaves out a portion. Seen here are about 75,000 clones, about 91% observed once, and the top ten hold less than 12%. Sample: peripheral blood, taken 28 days after the second dose of the MenACWY control vaccine. The receptor set was obtained from an adult who received the MenACWY meningococcal vaccine as a control.

The V gene is TRBV5-6, the J gene TRBJ1-5; 10 bases match TRBD1. The germline CDR1 and CDR2 sequences are SGHDT and YYEEEE. This CDR3 is built from 15 residues. Germline trimming cut 3 bases from V and 5 bases from J; bases unmatched to any gene: 5. DNA of the CDR3: TGTGCCAGCAGCTGGGGACAGGGGATCCATCAGCCCCAGCATTTT. It translates to CASSWGQGIHQPQHF.

The V call is TRBV10-3, the J call TRBJ1-3; a possible D gene is TRBD1 (5 bases). From germline, CDR1 is ENHRY and CDR2 SYGVKD. CDR3 length: 13 residues. V lost 4 bases and J lost 2, with 6 bases in between. The CDR3 DNA reads as TGTGCCATCAGTGGGACAACTGGAAACACCATATATTTT. Amino acid sequence: CAISGTTGNTIYF.

Relative to its sample, this clone is medium-sized. The J gene is TRBJ1-1, the V gene TRBV5-4; D might be TRBD1 (5 bases). This CDR3 is 15 amino acids long. Germline-derived CDR1 and CDR2 are SGHNT and YYREEE (reference sequence). V shed 3 bases and J shed 0 bases, with 12 bases lying between them. The CDR3, as DNA: TGTGCCAGCAGCTCAATTCTGGGGCTGAACACTGAAGCTTTCTTT. Amino acids: CASSSILGLNTEAFF.

This clone has just a few counts. V and J are TRBV12-3 or TRBV12-4 and TRBJ2-2; no reliable D call. There are 12 residues in the CDR3. Between the trimmed V and J ends, which lost 3 bases and 7 bases, there was a span of 6 bases. CDR3 region: CASSLVLGELFF. The CDR3 coding sequence is TGTGCCAGCAGTTTGGTCCTCGGGGAGCTGTTTTTT.

The genes are TRBV3-1 (or the pseudogene TRBV3-2) and TRBJ2-2; 11 bases map to TRBD1. The CDR3 sequence is 15 residues long. Germline V gives CDR1 LGHDT, CDR2 YNNKEL (reference sequence). The ends lost 2 bases at V and 5 bases at J; junction bases unmatched: 1. The CDR3 bases are TGTGCCAGCAGCCAACGGGACAGGGGGACCGGGGAGCTGTTTTTT. This encodes CASSQRDRGTGELFF.

V and J are TRBV6-6 and TRBJ1-1; D uncertain. V was clipped by 0 bases and J by 0 bases, with 8 bases between them. This CDR3 is 15 amino acids long. Germline V gene sequence: CDR1 MNHNY, CDR2 SVGAGI (reference sequence). CDR3 sequence (DNA): TGTGCCAGCAGTTACTCAAACAACATGAACACTGAAGCTTTCTTT. It codes for CASSYSNNMNTEAFF.

CDR3 amino acids: CASSPIAQEGNTIYF. CDR3 coding DNA: TGTGCCAGTAGCCCGATCGCCCAGGAAGGAAACACCATATATTTT. The chain links TRBV19 to TRBJ1-3; D not certain. The V end was cut by 6 bases, the J end by 4 bases, with 16 bases between. Germline CDR1 and CDR2: LNHDA and SQIVND (reference sequence). The CDR3 runs to 15 residues.

This clone occurred once. The V call is TRBV2, the J call TRBJ1-4; D unclear. Germline values: CDR1 SNHLY, CDR2 FYNNEI. This CDR3 spans 12 amino acids. Trimming removed 8 bases from V and 10 bases from J, with 14 bases in between. The CDR3 coding sequence is TGTGCCAGCGCCAGCCCTCCAAGAAAACTGTTTTTT. It yields the protein CASASPPRKLFF. Looking up the rest from reference TRBV2 and TRBJ1-4 gives the full variable domain: EPEVTQTPSHQVTQMGQEVILRCVPISNHLYFYWYRQILGQKVEFLVSFYNNEISEKSEIFDDQFSVERPDGSNFTLKIRSTKLEDSAMYFCASASPPRKLFFGSGTQLSVL.

V gene TRBV28 combines with J gene TRBJ1-2; TRBD1 might be the D (5 bases). The CDR3 length is 15 residues. Trimming shortened V by 4 bases and J by 3 bases, and 15 bases separated the two germline ends. Germline CDR1 MDHEN, CDR2 SYDVKM. The CDR3 region is CASSWGGLGDYGYTF. DNA for the CDR3: TGTGCCAGCAGTTGGGGGGGACTAGGGGACTATGGCTACACCTTC.

In this sample, this clone turned up once. This sequence joins TRBV10-3 and TRBJ2-2; D may be TRBD1 (6 bases). Germline-derived CDR1 and CDR2 are ENHRY and SYGVKD. The CDR3 length is 14 residues. V was trimmed by 4 bases and J by 2 bases, leaving 8 bases between them. DNA for the CDR3: TGTGCCATCAGTGCAGGGACAAACACCGGGGAGCTGTTTTTT. Its translation: CAISAGTNTGELFF.

The chain joins TRBV7-9 to TRBJ2-1; 12 bases match TRBD2. This CDR3 spans 15 amino acids. The germline V gene has CDR1 SEHNR and CDR2 FQNEAQ (reference sequence). With 1 base clipped from V and 6 bases from J, the junction kept 1 base outside the gene matches. The CDR3 loop is CASSLGLAGVNEQFF. The DNA of the CDR3 is TGTGCCAGCAGCTTAGGACTAGCGGGGGTCAATGAGCAGTTCTTC.

This clone was seen a single time. The V gene is TRBV19, the J gene TRBJ1-5; 7 nucleotides line up with TRBD1. The junction had 4 bases not matched to a gene; V was cut back by 5 bases and J by 3 bases. CDR3 size: 14 residues. The germline V gene has CDR1 LNHDA and CDR2 SQIVND (reference sequence). The CDR3: CASSATGANQPQHF. In nucleotides, the CDR3 is TGTGCCAGTAGTGCCACAGGGGCCAATCAGCCCCAGCATTTT.

The chain couples TRBV6-5 to TRBJ1-1, with D possibly TRBD1 on 5 matching bases. The CDR3 covers 15 residues. Trimming shortened V by 7 bases and J by 1 base, and 16 bases separated the two germline ends. CDR1 MNHEY and CDR2 SVGAGI come from the germline V gene. The DNA for the CDR3 is TGTGCCAGCACCCTGGGGCAGGGAGGGAACACTGAAGCTTTCTTT. Amino acids: CASTLGQGGNTEAFF.

This clone came up a few times. The chain joins TRBV5-8 to TRBJ1-5, with 7 bases matching TRBD1. V lost 4 bases and J lost 6; bases outside the gene matches: 10. The germline V gene has CDR1 SGHTS and CDR2 YDEGEE. The CDR3 spans 15 residues. The CDR3 sequence is CASSPLSGGSQPQHF. CDR3 sequence (DNA): TGTGCCAGCAGCCCCCTGTCAGGGGGAAGTCAGCCCCAGCATTTT.

The chain links TRBV4-1 to TRBJ1-2; the D gene is possibly TRBD1 (6 bases). Trimming cost V 4 bases and J 4 bases, with 16 bases left between them. Germline V CDR1 and CDR2: MGHRA, YSYEKL. This CDR3 has 15 residues. The CDR3 protein is CASSRERGGGYGYTF. In DNA form, the CDR3 reads TGCGCCAGCAGCCGAGAGAGGGGGGGAGGCTATGGCTACACCTTC.

This clone was seen only once. This rearrangement joins TRBV11-2 to TRBJ1-2, with 12 bases that match TRBD1. The V and J ends lost 5 bases and 8 bases, in that order; junction bases with no gene match: 9. CDR1 SGHAT and CDR2 FQNNGV come from the germline V gene. The CDR3 spans 15 residues. The CDR3 sequence is CASSDRDRGLRGYTF. Here the CDR3 DNA reads TGTGCCAGCAGCGACCGGGACAGGGGGCTAAGGGGCTACACCTTC.

The chain uses TRBV19 and TRBJ1-1; 8 nucleotides agree with TRBD1. Per the germline V gene, CDR1 is LNHDA and CDR2 is SQIVND (reference sequence). The V and J ends lost 9 bases and 1 base, in that order; junction bases with no gene match: 7. CDR3 size: 14 residues. This CDR3 reads CASERGQGNTEAFF. DNA of the CDR3: TGTGCCAGCGAAAGAGGACAGGGGAACACTGAAGCTTTCTTT.

The CDR3 loop is CASTGEGSPQHF. CDR3 in DNA: TGTGCCAGCACCGGGGAGGGATCGCCCCAGCATTTT. V and J are TRBV2 and TRBJ1-5; D is undetermined. The CDR3 has 12 amino acids. Trimming stripped 7 bases from V and 9 bases from J, with 13 bases between. Per germline, CDR1 SNHLY and CDR2 FYNNEI.

V and J are TRBV5-1 and TRBJ1-4; no clear D gene. CDR1 is SGHRS, CDR2 YFSETQ, per germline. V was clipped by 3 bases and J by 5 bases, with 11 bases between them. This CDR3 comprises 14 residues. The CDR3 DNA is TGCGCCAGCAGCTACACGACTGGGAATGAAAAACTGTTTTTT. It is translated as CASSYTTGNEKLFF.

This clone showed up just a few times. The genes are TRBV30 and TRBJ1-1; no reliable D call. V gave up 0 bases and J gave up 0 bases, with 5 bases separating them. CDR1 and CDR2 (germline): GTSNPN, SVGIG (reference sequence). This CDR3 is built from 13 residues. CDR3 in amino acids: CAWSVQMNTEAFF. The CDR3 DNA reads as TGTGCCTGGAGTGTACAGATGAACACTGAAGCTTTCTTT.

The rearrangement uses TRBV19 and TRBJ1-6; 7 bases match TRBD1. Germline trimming cut 10 bases from V and 6 bases from J; bases unmatched to any gene: 6. Germline assignment: CDR1 LNHDA and CDR2 SQIVND (reference sequence). This CDR3 region has 13 residues. The CDR3 spells CATSTGVNSPLHF. In DNA form, the CDR3 reads TGTGCCACGAGCACAGGGGTTAATTCACCCCTCCACTTT. Together with reference TRBV19 and TRBJ1-6, the CDR3 gives the full variable domain: DGGITQSPKYLFRKEGQNVTLSCEQNLNHDAMYWYRQDPGQGLRLIYYSQIVNDFQKGDIAEGYSVSREKKESFPLTVTSAQKNPTAFYLCATSTGVNSPLHFGNGTRLTVT.

The chain has TRBV6-2 or TRBV6-3 and TRBJ1-5, with 10 bases that match TRBD1. J gave up 1 base and V 1 base, and 7 bases lay outside the gene matches. Per the germline V gene, CDR1 is MNHEY and CDR2 is SVGEGT. This CDR3 is built from 18 residues. The CDR3 loop is CASSYFRDRGSSNQPQHF. In DNA, the CDR3 is TGTGCCAGCAGTTACTTCAGGGACAGGGGTTCGAGCAATCAGCCCCAGCATTTT.

The chain carries TRBV6-5 and TRBJ2-2, with a tentative D call TRBD2 (5 bases). CDR3 length: 15 residues. Between the trimmed V and J ends, which lost 7 bases and 6 bases, there was a span of 18 bases. From germline, CDR1 is MNHEY and CDR2 SVGAGI. In DNA form, the CDR3 reads TGTGCCAGCAACTGGGAGTCCAGGTATCCCGGGGAGCTGTTTTTT. It is translated as CASNWESRYPGELFF.

The rearrangement links TRBV2 to TRBJ1-2; 8 nucleotides align to TRBD1. With V trimmed by 7 bases and J by 8 bases, 9 bases remained unmatched. The germline V gene encodes CDR1 SNHLY and CDR2 FYNNEI. The CDR3 has 13 amino acids. The CDR3 reads CASTQLDRAGYTF. The CDR3, as DNA: TGTGCCAGCACACAATTGGACAGGGCGGGCTACACCTTC.

This clone was picked up one time. V usage is TRBV4-3 and J usage is TRBJ2-1; tentative D call: TRBD1 (5 bases). The CDR3 has 15 residues. Germline V gene sequence: CDR1 LGHNA, CDR2 YSLEER. Trimming took 0 bases from V and 8 from J, leaving 14 bases between them. This CDR3 is CASSQESRGFDEQFF. DNA for the CDR3: TGCGCCAGCAGCCAAGAGTCTAGGGGTTTCGATGAGCAGTTCTTC.

This clone was observed a few times. The chain links TRBV10-2 to TRBJ1-4; D call uncertain. The CDR3 length is 14 residues. V lost 2 bases and J 7 bases, leaving 11 bases between the germline ends. CDR1 is WSHSY and CDR2 is SAAADI in the germline V gene. DNA of the CDR3: TGCGCCAGCAGTGAGCAGTCTCCGGGTGAAAAACTGTTTTTT. It translates to CASSEQSPGEKLFF.

The chain uses TRBV6-5 and TRBJ1-1, with D possibly matching TRBD1 (6 bases). Trimming pared 6 bases from V and 4 bases from J, leaving 15 bases between. Germline CDR1 MNHEY, CDR2 SVGAGI. This CDR3 is built from 14 residues. CDR3 coding DNA: TGTGCCAGCAGGAACAGGGAGGCTGCCACTGAAGCTTTCTTT. This sequence encodes CASRNREAATEAFF.

V usage is TRBV19 and J usage is TRBJ1-5; 7 positions match TRBD1. This CDR3 region has 15 residues. Germline V gene data show CDR1 as LNHDA and CDR2 as SQIVND (reference sequence). The V segment lost 5 bases and the J segment 0 bases; nucleotides outside the gene matches: 4. As DNA, the CDR3 is TGTGCCAGTAGTCACGGGACAGATAGCAATCAGCCCCAGCATTTT. Translation: CASSHGTDSNQPQHF.

The V gene is TRBV29-1, the J gene TRBJ2-1; D not resolved. The CDR3 length is 14 residues. Germline CDR1 and CDR2: SQVTM and ANQGSEA. Trimming removed 4 bases from V and 1 base from J, with 11 bases in between. CDR3 bases: TGCAGCGTTGTGAAGGGTGGTTCCTACAATGAGCAGTTCTTC. It translates to CSVVKGGSYNEQFF.

V and J are TRBV4-2 and TRBJ1-2; D call uncertain. The V gene's germline CDR1 is LGHNA and CDR2 YNFKEQ. The V end was cut by 0 bases, the J end by 11 bases, with 7 bases between. CDR3 length: 11 amino acids. CDR3 sequence: CASSQDSRYTF. Here the CDR3 DNA reads TGTGCCAGCAGCCAAGACAGCCGATACACCTTC.

The rearrangement uses TRBV27 and TRBJ1-6, with unresolved D. Between the trimmed V and J ends, which lost 7 bases and 0 bases, there was a span of 7 bases. The CDR3 contains 14 residues. Germline V gene sequence: CDR1 MNHEY, CDR2 SMNVEV (reference sequence). This CDR3 reads CASIYSSYNSPLHF. CDR3 sequence (DNA): TGTGCCAGCATTTATAGCTCCTATAATTCACCCCTCCACTTT.

The chain links TRBV28 to TRBJ2-2; tentatively, D is TRBD2 (7 bases). Trimming cost V 6 bases and J 4 bases, with 15 bases left between them. Germline CDR1 MDHEN, CDR2 SYDVKM. This CDR3 is 15 amino acids long. The CDR3 bases are TGTGCCAGCAGCCCGGGGGGCCCGGTCACCGGGGAGCTGTTTTTT. This gives the protein CASSPGGPVTGELFF.